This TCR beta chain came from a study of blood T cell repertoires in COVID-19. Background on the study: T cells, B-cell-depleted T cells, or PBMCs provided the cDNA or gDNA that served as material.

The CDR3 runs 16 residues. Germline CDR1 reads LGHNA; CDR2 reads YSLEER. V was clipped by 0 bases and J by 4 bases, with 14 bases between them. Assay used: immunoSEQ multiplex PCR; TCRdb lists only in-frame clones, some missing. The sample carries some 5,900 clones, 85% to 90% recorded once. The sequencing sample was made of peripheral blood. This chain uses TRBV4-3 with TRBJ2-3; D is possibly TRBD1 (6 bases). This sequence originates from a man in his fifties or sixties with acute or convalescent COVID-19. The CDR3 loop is CASSQDHLGAPDTQYF. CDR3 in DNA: TGCGCCAGCAGCCAAGATCATCTGGGGGCGCCAGATACGCAGTATTTT.